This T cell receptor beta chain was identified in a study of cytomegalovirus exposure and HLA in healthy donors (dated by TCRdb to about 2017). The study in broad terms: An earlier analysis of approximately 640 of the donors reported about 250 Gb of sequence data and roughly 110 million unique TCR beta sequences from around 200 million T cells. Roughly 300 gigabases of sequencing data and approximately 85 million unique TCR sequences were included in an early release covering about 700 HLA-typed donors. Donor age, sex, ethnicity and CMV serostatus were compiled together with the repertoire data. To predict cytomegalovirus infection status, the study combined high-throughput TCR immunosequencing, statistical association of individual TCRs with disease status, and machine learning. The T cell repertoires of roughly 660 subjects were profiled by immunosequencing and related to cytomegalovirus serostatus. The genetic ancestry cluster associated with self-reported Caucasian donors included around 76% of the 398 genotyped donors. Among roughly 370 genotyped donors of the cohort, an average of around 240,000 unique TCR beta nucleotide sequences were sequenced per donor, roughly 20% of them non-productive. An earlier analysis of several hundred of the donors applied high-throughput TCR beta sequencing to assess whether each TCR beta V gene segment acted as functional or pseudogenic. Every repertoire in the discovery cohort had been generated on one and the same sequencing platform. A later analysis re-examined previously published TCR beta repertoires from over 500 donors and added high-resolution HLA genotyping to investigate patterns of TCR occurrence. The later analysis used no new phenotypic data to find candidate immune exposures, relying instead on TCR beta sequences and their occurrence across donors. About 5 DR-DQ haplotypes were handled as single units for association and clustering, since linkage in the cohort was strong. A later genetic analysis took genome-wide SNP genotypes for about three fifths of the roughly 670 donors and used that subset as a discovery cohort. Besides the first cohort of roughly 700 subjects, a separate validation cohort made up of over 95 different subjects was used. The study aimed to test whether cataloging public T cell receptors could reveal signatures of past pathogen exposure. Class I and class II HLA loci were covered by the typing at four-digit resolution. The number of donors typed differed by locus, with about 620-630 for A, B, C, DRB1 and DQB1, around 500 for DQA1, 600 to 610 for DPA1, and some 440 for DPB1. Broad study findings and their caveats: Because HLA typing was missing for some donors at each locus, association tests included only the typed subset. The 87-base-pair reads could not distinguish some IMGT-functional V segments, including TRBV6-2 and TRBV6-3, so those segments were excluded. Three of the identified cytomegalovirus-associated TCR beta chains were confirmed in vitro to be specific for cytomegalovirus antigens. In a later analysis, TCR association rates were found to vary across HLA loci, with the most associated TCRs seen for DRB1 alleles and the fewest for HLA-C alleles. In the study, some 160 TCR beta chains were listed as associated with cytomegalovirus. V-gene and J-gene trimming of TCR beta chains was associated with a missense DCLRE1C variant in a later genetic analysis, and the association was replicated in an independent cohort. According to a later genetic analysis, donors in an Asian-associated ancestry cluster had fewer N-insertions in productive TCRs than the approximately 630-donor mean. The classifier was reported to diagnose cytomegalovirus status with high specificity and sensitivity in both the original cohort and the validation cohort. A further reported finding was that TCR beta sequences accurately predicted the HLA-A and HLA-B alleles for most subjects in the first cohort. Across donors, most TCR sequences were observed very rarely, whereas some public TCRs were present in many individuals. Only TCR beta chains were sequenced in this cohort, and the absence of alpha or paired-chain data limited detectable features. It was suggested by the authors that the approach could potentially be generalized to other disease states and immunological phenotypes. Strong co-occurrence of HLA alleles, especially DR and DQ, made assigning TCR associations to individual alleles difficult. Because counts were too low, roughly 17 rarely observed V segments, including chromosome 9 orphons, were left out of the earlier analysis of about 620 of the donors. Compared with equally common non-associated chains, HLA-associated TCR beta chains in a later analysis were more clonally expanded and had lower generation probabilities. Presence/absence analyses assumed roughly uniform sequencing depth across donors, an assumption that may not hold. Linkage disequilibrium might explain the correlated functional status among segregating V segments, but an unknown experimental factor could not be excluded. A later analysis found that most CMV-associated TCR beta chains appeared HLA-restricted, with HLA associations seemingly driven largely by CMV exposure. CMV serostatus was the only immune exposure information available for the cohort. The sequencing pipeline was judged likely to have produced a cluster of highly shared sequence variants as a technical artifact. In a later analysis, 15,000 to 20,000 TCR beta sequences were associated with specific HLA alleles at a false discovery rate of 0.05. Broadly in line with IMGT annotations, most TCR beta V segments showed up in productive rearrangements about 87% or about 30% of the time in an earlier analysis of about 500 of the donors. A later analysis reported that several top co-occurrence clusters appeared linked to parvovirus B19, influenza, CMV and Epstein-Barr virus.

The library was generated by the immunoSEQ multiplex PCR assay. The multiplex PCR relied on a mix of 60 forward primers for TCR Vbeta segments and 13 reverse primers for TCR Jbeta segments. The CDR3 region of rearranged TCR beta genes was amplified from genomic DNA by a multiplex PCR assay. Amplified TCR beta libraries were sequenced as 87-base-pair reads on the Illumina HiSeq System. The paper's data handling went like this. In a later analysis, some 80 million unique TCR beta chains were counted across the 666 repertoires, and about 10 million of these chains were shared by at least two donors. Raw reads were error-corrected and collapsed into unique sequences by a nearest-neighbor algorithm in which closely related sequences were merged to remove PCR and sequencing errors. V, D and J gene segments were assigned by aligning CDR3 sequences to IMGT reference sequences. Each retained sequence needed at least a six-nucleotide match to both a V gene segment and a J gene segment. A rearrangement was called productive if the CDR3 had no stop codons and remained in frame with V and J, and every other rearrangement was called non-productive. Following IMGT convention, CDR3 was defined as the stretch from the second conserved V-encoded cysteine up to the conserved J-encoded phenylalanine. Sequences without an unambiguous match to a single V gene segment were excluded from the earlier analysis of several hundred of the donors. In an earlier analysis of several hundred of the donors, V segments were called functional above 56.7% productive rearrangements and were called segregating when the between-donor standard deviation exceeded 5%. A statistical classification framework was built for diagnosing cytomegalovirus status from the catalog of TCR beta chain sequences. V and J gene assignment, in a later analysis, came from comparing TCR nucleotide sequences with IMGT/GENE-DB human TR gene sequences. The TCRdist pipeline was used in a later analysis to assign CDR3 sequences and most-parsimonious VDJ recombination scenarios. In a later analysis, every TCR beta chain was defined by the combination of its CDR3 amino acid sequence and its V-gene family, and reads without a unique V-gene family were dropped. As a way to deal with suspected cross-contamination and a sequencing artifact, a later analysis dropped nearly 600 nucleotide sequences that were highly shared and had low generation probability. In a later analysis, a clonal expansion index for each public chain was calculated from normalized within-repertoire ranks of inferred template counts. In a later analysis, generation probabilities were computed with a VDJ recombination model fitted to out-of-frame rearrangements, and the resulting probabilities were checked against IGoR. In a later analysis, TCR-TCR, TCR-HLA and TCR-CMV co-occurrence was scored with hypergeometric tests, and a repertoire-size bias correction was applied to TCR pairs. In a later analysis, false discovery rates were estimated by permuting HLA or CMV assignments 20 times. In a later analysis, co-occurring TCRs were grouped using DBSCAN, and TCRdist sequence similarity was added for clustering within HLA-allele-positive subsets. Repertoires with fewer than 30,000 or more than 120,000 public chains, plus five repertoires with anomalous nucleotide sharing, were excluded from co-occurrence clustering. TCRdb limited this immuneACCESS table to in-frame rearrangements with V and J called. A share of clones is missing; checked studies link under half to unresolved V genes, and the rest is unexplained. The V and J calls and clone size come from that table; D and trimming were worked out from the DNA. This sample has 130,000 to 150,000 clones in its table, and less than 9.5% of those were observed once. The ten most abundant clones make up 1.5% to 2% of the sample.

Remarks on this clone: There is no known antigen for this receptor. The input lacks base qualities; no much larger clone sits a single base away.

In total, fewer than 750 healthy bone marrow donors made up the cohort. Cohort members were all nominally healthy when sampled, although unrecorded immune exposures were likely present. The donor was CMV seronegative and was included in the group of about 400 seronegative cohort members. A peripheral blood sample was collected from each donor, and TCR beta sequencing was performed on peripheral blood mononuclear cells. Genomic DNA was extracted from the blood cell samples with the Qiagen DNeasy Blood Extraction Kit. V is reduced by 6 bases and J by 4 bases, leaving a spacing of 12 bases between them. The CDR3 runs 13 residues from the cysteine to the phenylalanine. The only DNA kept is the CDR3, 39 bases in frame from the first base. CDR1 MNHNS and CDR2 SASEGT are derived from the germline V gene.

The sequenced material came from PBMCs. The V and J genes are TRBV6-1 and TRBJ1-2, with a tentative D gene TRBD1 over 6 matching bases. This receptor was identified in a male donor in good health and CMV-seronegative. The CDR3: CASRGRGTYGYTF. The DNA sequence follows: TGTGCCAGCAGGGGAAGGGGGACCTATGGCTACACCTTC.